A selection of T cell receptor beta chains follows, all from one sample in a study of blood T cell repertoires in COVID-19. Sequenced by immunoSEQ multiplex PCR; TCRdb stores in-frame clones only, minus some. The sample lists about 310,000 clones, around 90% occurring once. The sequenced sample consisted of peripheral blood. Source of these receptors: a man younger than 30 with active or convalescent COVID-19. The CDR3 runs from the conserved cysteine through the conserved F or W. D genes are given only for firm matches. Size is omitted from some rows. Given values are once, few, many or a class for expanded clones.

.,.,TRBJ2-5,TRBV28,TGTGCCAGCACCTCGGGGACTCCCAAAGAGACCCAGTACTTC,CASTSGTPKETQYF
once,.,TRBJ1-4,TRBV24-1,TGTGCCACCAGTGATTTGCCGCGGGGGGGTTCTGAAAAACTGTTTTTT,CATSDLPRGGSEKLFF
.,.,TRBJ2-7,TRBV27,TGTGCCAGCAGTCCCGAACCCACTAGCTTCAACGAGCAGTACTTC,CASSPEPTSFNEQYF
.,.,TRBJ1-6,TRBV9,TGTGCCAGCAGCCCCGTCGAGAATTCACCCCTCCACTTT,CASSPVENSPLHF
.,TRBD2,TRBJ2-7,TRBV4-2,TGTGCCAGCAGCCAAGACCTGGCGGGAGGTGCCTACGAGCAGTACTTC,CASSQDLAGGAYEQYF
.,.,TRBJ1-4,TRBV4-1,TGCGCCAGCAGCCAAGATCTCACAGGGAGTAGGGAAAAACTGTTTTTT,CASSQDLTGSREKLFF
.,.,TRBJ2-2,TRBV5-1,TGCGCCAGCAGCTTGGCGTCAGGGAACACCGGGGAGCTGTTTTTT,CASSLASGNTGELFF
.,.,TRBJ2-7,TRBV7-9,TGTGCCAGCAGTCGAGACCCATCAGGGGCCTACGAGCAGTACTTC,CASSRDPSGAYEQYF
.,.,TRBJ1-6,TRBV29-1,TGCAGCGTTCAGGCAGAAGATAATTCACCCCTCCACTTT,CSVQAEDNSPLHF
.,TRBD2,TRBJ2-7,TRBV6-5,TGTGCCAGCAGTTTGGGGACTAGTTTGGACGAGCAGTACTTC,CASSLGTSLDEQYF
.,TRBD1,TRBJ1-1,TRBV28,TGTGCCAGCAGAAAACAGGGGTTCTCGACTGAAGCTTTCTTT,CASRKQGFSTEAFF
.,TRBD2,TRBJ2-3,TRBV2,TGTGCCAGCAGTGCCCAGGGACTAGCGGGCCCTAGCACAGATACGCAGTATTTT,CASSAQGLAGPSTDTQYF
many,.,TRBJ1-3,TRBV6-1,TGTGCCAGCAGTGACCGTAACGGACTCACCAGCTCTGGAAACACCATATATTTT,CASSDRNGLTSSGNTIYF
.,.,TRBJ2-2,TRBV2,TGTGCCAGCAGGGAGGACGGACACACCGGGGAGCTGTTTTTT,CASREDGHTGELFF
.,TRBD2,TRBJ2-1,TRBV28,TGTGCCAGCAGGTCTGGGGGGACTAGCGGACACAATGAGCAGTTCTTC,CASRSGGTSGHNEQFF
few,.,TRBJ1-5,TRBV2,TGTGCCAGCAGCGAGACGGGGGGCTTGAATCAGCCCCAGCATTTT,CASSETGGLNQPQHF
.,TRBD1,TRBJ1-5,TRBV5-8,TGTGCCAGCAGCCAAGGACAGGCCTCTTATCAGCCCCAGCATTTT,CASSQGQASYQPQHF
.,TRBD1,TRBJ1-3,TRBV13,TGTGCCAGCAGCCCTCGGGACAGGGTGTCTTCTGGAAACACCATATATTTT,CASSPRDRVSSGNTIYF
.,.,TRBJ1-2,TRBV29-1,TGCAGCGTTCAGGCCCGGAGGCAGGACTATGGCTACACCTTC,CSVQARRQDYGYTF
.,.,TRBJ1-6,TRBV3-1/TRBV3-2,TGTGCCAGCAGCCAAACAGGGTGGAATCCTAATTCACCCCTCCACTTT,CASSQTGWNPNSPLHF
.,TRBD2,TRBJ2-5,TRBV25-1,TGTGCCAGCAGTGAATTGACTAGCGGGAGGGGAAAAGAGACCCAGTACTTC,CASSELTSGRGKETQYF
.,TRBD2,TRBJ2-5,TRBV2,TGTGCCAGCAGTGATCCCCCCCGCCCACCGCCTGGCGGGGGGGCCAAAGAGACCCAGTACTTC,CASSDPPRPPPGGGAKETQYF
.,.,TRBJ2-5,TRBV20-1,TGCAGTGCTAGGCGGGTTGAGACCCAGTACTTC,CSARRVETQYF
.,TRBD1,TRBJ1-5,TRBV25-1,TGTGCCAGCAGCCCCGGGACAGGGAATCAGCCCCAGCATTTT,CASSPGTGNQPQHF
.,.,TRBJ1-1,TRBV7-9,TGTGCCAGCAGCTCAGGGCGCGGGGACACTGAAGCTTTCTTT,CASSSGRGDTEAFF
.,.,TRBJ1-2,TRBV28,TGTGCCAGCAGGAGGATCGGCCGGATCGATGGCTACACCTTC,CASRRIGRIDGYTF
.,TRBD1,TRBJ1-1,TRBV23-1,TGCGCCAGATATGACAGGGGGTGGAACACTGAAGCTTTCTTT,CARYDRGWNTEAFF
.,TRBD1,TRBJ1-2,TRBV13,TGTGCCAGCAGCTTTCAGGGGGATGGCTACACCTTC,CASSFQGDGYTF